This T cell receptor beta chain was profiled in a study of blood T cell repertoires in COVID-19. Study-wide context: Both acute and convalescent COVID-19 samples were obtained from the United States, Italy and Spain.

Method: immunoSEQ multiplex PCR; TCRdb's copy keeps in-frame clones and lacks some. The top ten clones hold roughly 4% of a sample with some 220,000 clones, around four fifths of them seen once. Trimming cost V 4 bases and J 0 bases, with 13 bases left between them. Per germline, CDR1 MGHRA and CDR2 YSYEKL. The CDR3 sequence is 17 residues long. This sequence originates from a man in his forties or fifties with acute or convalescent COVID-19. This chain joins TRBV4-1 and TRBJ2-6; no definite D call. Sequencing was performed on peripheral blood. CDR3 amino acids: CASSPQMRLSGANVLTF. Written as DNA, the CDR3 is TGCGCCAGCAGCCCCCAGATGCGACTCTCTGGGGCCAACGTCCTGACTTTC.